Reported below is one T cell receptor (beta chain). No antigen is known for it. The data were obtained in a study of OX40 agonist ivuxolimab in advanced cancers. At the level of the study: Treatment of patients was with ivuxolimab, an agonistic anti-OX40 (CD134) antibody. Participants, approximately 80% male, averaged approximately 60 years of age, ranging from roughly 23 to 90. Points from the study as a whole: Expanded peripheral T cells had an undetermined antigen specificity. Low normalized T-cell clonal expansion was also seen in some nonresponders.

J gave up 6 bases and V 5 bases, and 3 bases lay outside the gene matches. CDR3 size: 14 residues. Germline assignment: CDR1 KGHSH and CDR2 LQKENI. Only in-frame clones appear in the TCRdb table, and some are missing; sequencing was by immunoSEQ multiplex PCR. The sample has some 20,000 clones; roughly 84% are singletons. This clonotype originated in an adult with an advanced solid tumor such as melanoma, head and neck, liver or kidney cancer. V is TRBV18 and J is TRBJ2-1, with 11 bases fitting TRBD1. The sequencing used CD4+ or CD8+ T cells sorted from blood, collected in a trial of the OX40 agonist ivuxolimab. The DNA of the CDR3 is TGTGCCAGCTCATCCGGGACAGGGGGCAATGAGCAGTTCTTC. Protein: CASSSGTGGNEQFF.